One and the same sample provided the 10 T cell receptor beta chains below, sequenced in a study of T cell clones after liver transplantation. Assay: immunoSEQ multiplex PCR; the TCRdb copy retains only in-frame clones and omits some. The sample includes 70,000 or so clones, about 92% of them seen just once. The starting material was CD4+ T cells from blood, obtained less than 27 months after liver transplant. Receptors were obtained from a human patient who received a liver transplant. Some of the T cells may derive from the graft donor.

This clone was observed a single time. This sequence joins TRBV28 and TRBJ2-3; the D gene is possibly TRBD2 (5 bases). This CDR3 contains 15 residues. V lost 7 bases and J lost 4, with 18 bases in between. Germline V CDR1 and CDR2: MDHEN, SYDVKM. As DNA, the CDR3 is TGTGCCAGCATCCTAAGCGGCTCGGTCCCAGATACGCAGTATTTT. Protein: CASILSGSVPDTQYF.

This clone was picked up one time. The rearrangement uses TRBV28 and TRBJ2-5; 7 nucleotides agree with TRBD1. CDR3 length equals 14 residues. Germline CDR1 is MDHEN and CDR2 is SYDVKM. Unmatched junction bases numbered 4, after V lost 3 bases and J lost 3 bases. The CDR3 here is CASSFGDRKETQYF. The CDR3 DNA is TGTGCCAGCAGTTTTGGGGACAGAAAAGAGACCCAGTACTTC.

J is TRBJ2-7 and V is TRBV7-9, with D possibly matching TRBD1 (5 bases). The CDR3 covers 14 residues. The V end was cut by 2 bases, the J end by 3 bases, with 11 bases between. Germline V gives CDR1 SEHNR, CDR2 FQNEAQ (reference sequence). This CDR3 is CASSLRGNGYEQYF. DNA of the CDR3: TGTGCCAGCAGCTTAAGGGGAAACGGCTACGAGCAGTACTTC. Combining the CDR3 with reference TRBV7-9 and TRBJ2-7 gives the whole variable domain DTGVSQNPRHKITKRGQNVTFRCDPISEHNRLYWYRQTLGQGPEFLTYFQNEAQLEKSRLLSDRFSAERPKGSFSTLEIQRTEQGDSAMYLCASSLRGNGYEQYFGPGTRLTVT.

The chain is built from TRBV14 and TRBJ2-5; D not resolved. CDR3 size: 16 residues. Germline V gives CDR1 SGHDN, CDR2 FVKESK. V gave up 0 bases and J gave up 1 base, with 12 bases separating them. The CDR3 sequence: CASSQELQGGQETQYF. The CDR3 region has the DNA TGTGCCAGCAGCCAAGAATTGCAAGGCGGCCAAGAGACCCAGTACTTC.

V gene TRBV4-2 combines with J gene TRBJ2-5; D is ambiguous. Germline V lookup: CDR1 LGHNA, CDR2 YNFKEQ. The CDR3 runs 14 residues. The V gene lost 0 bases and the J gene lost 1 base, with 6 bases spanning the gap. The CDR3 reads CASSQEWIQETQYF. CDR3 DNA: TGTGCCAGCAGCCAAGAATGGATCCAAGAGACCCAGTACTTC.

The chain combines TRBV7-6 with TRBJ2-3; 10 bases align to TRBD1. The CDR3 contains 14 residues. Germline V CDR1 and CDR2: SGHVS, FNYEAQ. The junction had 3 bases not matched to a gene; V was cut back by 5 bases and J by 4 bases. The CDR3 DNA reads TGTGCCAGCAGCCCCGGGACAGGGGCAGATACGCAGTATTTT. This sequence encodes CASSPGTGADTQYF.

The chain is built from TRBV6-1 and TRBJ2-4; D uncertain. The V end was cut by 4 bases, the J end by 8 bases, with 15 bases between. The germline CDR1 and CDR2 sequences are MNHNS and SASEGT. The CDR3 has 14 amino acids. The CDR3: CASSGQAIVDIQYF. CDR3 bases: TGTGCCAGCAGTGGGCAGGCGATAGTGGACATTCAGTACTTC.

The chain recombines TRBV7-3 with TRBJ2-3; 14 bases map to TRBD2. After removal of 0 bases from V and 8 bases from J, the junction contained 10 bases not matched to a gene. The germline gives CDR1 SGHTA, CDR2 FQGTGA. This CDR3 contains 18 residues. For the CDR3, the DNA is TGTGCCAGCAGCTTAACAGCCGGGACTAGCGGGAGTCGGGTTACGCAGTATTTT. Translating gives CASSLTAGTSGSRVTQYF.

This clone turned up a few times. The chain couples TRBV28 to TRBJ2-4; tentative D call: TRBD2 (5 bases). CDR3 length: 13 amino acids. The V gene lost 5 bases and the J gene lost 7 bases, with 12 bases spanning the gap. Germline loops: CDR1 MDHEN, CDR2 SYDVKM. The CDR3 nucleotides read TGTGCCAGCAGTCTCCGGGGTGCGAACATTCAGTACTTC. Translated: CASSLRGANIQYF.

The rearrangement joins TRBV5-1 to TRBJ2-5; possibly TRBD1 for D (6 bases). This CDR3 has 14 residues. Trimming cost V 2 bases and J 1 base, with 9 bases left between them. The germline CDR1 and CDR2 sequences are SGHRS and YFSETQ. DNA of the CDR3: TGCGCCAGCAGCTTTGCAGGGGCCCAAGAGACCCAGTACTTC. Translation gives CASSFAGAQETQYF.